These T cell receptor beta chains were read from a single sample in a study of blood T cell repertoires in COVID-19. Produced via immunoSEQ multiplex PCR; TCRdb's table is partial and in-frame only. Among 140,000 or so clones, 88% were seen once, and the ten largest hold over 2%. The sequenced sample consisted of peripheral blood. Receptors originate from a human donor with COVID-19, enrolled during active disease. The donor label of this sample is uncertain. CDR3s include the opening cysteine and the closing phenylalanine or tryptophan.

v_call cdr3_aa
TRBV4-2 CASSPGQPSEKLFF
TRBV4-1 CASSQVERDGGDTEAFF
TRBV29-1 CSVAPPQDSGANVLTF
TRBV24-1 CATTGTGVIMDQPQHF
TRBV7-9 CASSGPWDNSPLHF
TRBV7-2 CASSLAQRGNTGELFF
TRBV6-5 CASSSTGTLSYEQYF
TRBV10-3 CAIGRQGEDQPQHF
TRBV2 CASSDQIYEQYF
TRBV2 CASWRGFNYGYTF
TRBV2 CASSESGKDTQYF
TRBV27 CASSLRDNRDTQYF
TRBV5-1 CASSFGNRGNTEAFF
TRBV4-1 CASSPRRAGGSFYEQYF
TRBV2 CASSAGTGRGDTEAFF
TRBV19 CASSIPPTGLGVSQHF
TRBV18 CASSPPEETQYF
TRBV3-1/TRBV3-2 CASSANRATGELFF
TRBV5-4 CASSLDRASGNTIYF
TRBV12-3/TRBV12-4 CASRTGNTGELFF
TRBV7-6 CASTRLAGGPNEQFF
TRBV18 CASSTLVWGQGRAEAFF
TRBV9 CASSVRDRENYGYTF
TRBV19 CASSIGGQMLIRSGYTF
TRBV7-2 CASSFTYSYEQYF
TRBV10-3 CAIQGSSYNEQFF
TRBV4-2 CASSQVGRAGNTIYF
TRBV19 CASSTRTGSYNEQFF
TRBV7-9 CASSRDRVKNIQYF
TRBV6-5 CASSHPRRASYEQYF